This entry is about one TCR beta chain. Germline-derived CDR1 and CDR2 are SGHAT and FQNNGV. This CDR3 is 15 amino acids long. Trimming took off 2 bases at V and 2 bases at J, with 13 bases between the two ends. Input per replicate PCR of unsorted PBMC was roughly 290 ng DNA, corresponding to some 30,000 T cell genomes. Libraries were prepared by immunoSEQ multiplex PCR; TCRdb keeps only in-frame clonotypes and omits some of them. The table shows fewer than 550,000 clones, with about 80% occurring only once. This sample is drawn from a study of shared clonotypes between healthy human individuals. The donors were adults (healthy and HIV-negative) with no recent acute infections or vaccinations.

V usage is TRBV11-2 and J usage is TRBJ2-7, with unresolved D. The sample comprised PBMCs. This TCR was sampled from a woman in her thirties or forties in good health. Some clones in this sample may be carry-over from other donors' samples. The CDR3 DNA sequence: TGTGCCAGCAGCTTATCTCCGGTAACAGCCTACGAGCAGTACTTC. As protein: CASSLSPVTAYEQYF.